Following are 23 T cell receptor beta chains from one sample sequenced in a study of blood T cell repertoires in COVID-19. The data were produced by immunoSEQ multiplex PCR, yet TCRdb's version contains in-frame clones alone and is incomplete. In the table there are under 300,000 clones, 85% to 90% of which are singletons. Sequenced material: peripheral blood. These receptors all come from a woman in her forties who had recovered from COVID-19.

The genes are TRBV14 and TRBJ2-7; perhaps TRBD1 as D (6 bases). Trimming left V 3 bases short and J 12 bases short, with 12 bases between. Germline V gene lookup returns CDR1 SGHDN and CDR2 FVKESK. This CDR3 has 11 amino acids. This chain's CDR3 is CASSHGTGLYF. CDR3 bases: TGTGCCAGCAGCCATGGTACAGGGCTGTACTTC.

This clone was seen only a few times. The rearrangement joins TRBV5-1 to TRBJ1-4; TRBD1 is a possible D gene (5 bases). The length of the CDR3 is 13 residues. Trimming left V 5 bases short and J 11 bases short, with 16 bases between. Germline values: CDR1 SGHRS, CDR2 YFSETQ. The CDR3, as DNA: TGCGCCAGCAGACCCGAGACGGGGGTGAAACTGTTTTTT. It codes for CASRPETGVKLFF.

This chain links TRBV5-1 with TRBJ2-5; a weak D match, TRBD1 (5 bases). The V end was cut by 4 bases, the J end by 1 base, with 23 bases between. There are 18 residues in the CDR3. Per the germline V gene, CDR1 is SGHRS and CDR2 is YFSETQ. DNA of the CDR3: TGCGCCAGCAGCCCTAGGGGCCCAGGGTTGGGTGGCCAAGAGACCCAGTACTTC. Protein sequence: CASSPRGPGLGGQETQYF. Drawing the rest from reference TRBV5-1 and TRBJ2-5, the complete variable domain is KAGVTQTPRYLIKTRGQQVTLSCSPISGHRSVSWYQQTPGQGLQFLFEYFSETQRNKGNFPGRFSGRQFSNSRSEMNVSTLELGDSALYLCASSPRGPGLGGQETQYFGPGTRLLVL.

The chain recombines TRBV19 with TRBJ2-1, with D maybe TRBD2 (5 bases). CDR3 length: 13 amino acids. Germline CDR1 reads LNHDA; CDR2 reads SQIVND (reference sequence). V shed 5 bases and J shed 7 bases, with 12 bases lying between them. CDR3 DNA sequence: TGTGCCAGTAGTTTTAGCGATTTGAATGAGCAGTTCTTC. Its translation is CASSFSDLNEQFF.

The genes are TRBV28 and TRBJ1-2; D remains unclear. Trimming took off 4 bases at V and 6 bases at J, with 6 bases between the two ends. Germline V gene lookup returns CDR1 MDHEN and CDR2 SYDVKM. The CDR3 is 11 amino acids. The DNA for the CDR3 is TGTGCCAGCAGTTACCCAGATGGCTACACCTTC. Its translation: CASSYPDGYTF.

The rearrangement uses TRBV12-3 or TRBV12-4 and TRBJ1-1, with no clear D. V dropped 6 bases and J dropped 1 base, with 6 bases sitting between them. The CDR3 has 12 residues. CDR3 nucleotide sequence: TGTGCCAGCAGGGCCCCGAACACTGAAGCTTTCTTT. Translated: CASRAPNTEAFF.

V and J are TRBV9 and TRBJ1-2; D unresolved. Deletions cut 4 bases from V and 8 bases from J, with 9 bases between. The CDR3 consists of 11 residues. Germline lookup yields CDR1 SGDLS and CDR2 YYNGEE. The CDR3 region is CASSSNGGYTF. CDR3 in DNA: TGTGCCAGCAGCTCTAACGGGGGCTACACCTTC.

This clone has just one count. Other DNA sequences in the same sample also yield this CDR3. V and J are TRBV12-3 or TRBV12-4 and TRBJ2-1, with D maybe TRBD2 (5 bases). The CDR3 is 13 amino acids. V lost 4 bases to trimming and J lost 5 bases, with 9 bases between them. Written as DNA, the CDR3 is TGTGCCAGCAGTTCGGGAACGGACAATGAGCAGTTCTTC. This encodes CASSSGTDNEQFF.

The chain uses TRBV27 and TRBJ2-6; the D is unclear. Germline CDR1 and CDR2: MNHEY and SMNVEV (reference sequence). The CDR3 consists of 14 residues. Deletions cut 5 bases from V and 0 bases from J, with 5 bases between. The CDR3 is CASSTYSGANVLTF. The CDR3 DNA follows: TGTGCCAGCAGTACCTACTCTGGGGCCAACGTCCTGACTTTC.

The V gene is TRBV4-1, the J gene TRBJ2-7, with TRBD1 matching 7 bases. CDR1 is MGHRA, CDR2 YSYEKL, per germline. The ends lost 1 base at V and 2 bases at J; junction bases unmatched: 8. This CDR3 is built from 16 residues. The CDR3 nucleotides read TGCGCCAGCAGCCAAGCCGAGGGGGACAGTCCCTACGAGCAGTACTTC. Translation gives CASSQAEGDSPYEQYF.

Only one count was recorded for this clone. CDR3 loop: CASSSPGDLNTGELFF. CDR3 DNA sequence: TGTGCCAGCAGTTCCCCGGGGGACCTCAACACCGGGGAGCTGTTTTTT. The chain joins TRBV28 to TRBJ1-3, with D perhaps TRBD2 (6 bases). The end of the DNA fits TRBJ2-2 better, so the J call may be wrong. Germline CDR1 reads MDHEN; CDR2 reads SYDVKM. CDR3 length equals 16 residues.

To note about this clone: Mismatch with germline at one junction end may stem from a read error. The chain combines TRBV29-1 with TRBJ2-1; tentative D call: TRBD2 (5 bases). Germline V lookup: CDR1 SQVTM, CDR2 ANQGSEA. The CDR3 contains 10 residues. CDR3 sequence reads: CSVGLSSQIF. CDR3 nucleotide sequence: TGCAGCGTAGGACTCTCATCTCAGATCTTC.

The gene calls are TRBV11-3 and TRBJ1-2; 7 positions match TRBD1. The J segment lost 4 bases and the V segment lost 4 bases, leaving 12 bases of the junction unmatched. CDR1 is SGHNT and CDR2 is YENEEA in the germline V gene. CDR3 length equals 16 residues. CDR3 sequence: CASSSAGADRPYGYTF. The CDR3 bases are TGTGCCAGCAGCTCCGCTGGCGCGGACAGGCCCTATGGCTACACCTTC.

This clone appeared once. The gene calls are TRBV14 and TRBJ2-3, with no clear D. V lost 5 bases, J lost 0 bases, and 12 bases lay in between. The germline gives CDR1 SGHDN, CDR2 FVKESK. CDR3 length equals 15 residues. The CDR3 DNA is TGTGCCAGCAGCAGCCACCGATCTAGCACAGATACGCAGTATTTT. Its protein product is CASSSHRSSTDTQYF.

This rearrangement joins TRBV11-3 to TRBJ2-1; D may be TRBD2 (5 bases). Deletions cut 0 bases from V and 7 bases from J, with 10 bases between. This CDR3 region has 14 residues. Germline V gene data show CDR1 as SGHNT and CDR2 as YENEEA. CDR3 nucleotide sequence: TGTGCCAGCAGCTTAGACTGGATAGCGAATGAGCAGTTCTTC. Protein sequence: CASSLDWIANEQFF.

CDR3 loop: CASSAGTGQLGYGYTF. CDR3 bases: TGCGCCAGCAGTGCCGGGACAGGGCAATTGGGCTATGGCTACACCTTC. This chain links TRBV10-1 with TRBJ1-2; 9 bases are a match to TRBD1. The V and J ends lost 4 bases and 4 bases, in that order; junction bases with no gene match: 10. The germline gives CDR1 WNHNN, CDR2 SYGVQD (reference sequence). There are 16 residues in the CDR3.

The gene calls are TRBV18 and TRBJ2-3, with TRBD2 matching over 7 bases. The CDR3 has 16 amino acids. Germline lookup yields CDR1 KGHSH and CDR2 LQKENI. V gave up 3 bases and J gave up 3 bases; unmatched junction bases: 9. CDR3 nucleotides: TGTGCCAGCTCACCCATCGGACTAGAGGGGACAGATACGCAGTATTTT. Encoded protein: CASSPIGLEGTDTQYF. The full variable domain, its missing parts supplied by reference TRBV18 and TRBJ2-3, is NAGVMQNPRHLVRRRGQEARLRCSPMKGHSHVYWYRQLPEEGLKFMVYLQKENIIDESGMPKERFSAEFPKEGPSILRIQQVVRGDSAAYFCASSPIGLEGTDTQYFGPGTRLTVL.

The chain has TRBV5-6 and TRBJ1-2; TRBD1 aligns across 7 bases. This CDR3 comprises 15 residues. Germline values: CDR1 SGHDT, CDR2 YYEEEE. Trimming took 5 bases from V and 3 from J; bases not matched to a gene: 10. The CDR3: CASSFTGAADYGYTF. The CDR3 DNA sequence: TGTGCCAGCAGTTTTACAGGGGCGGCAGACTATGGCTACACCTTC. Full variable domain (missing parts from reference TRBV5-6 and TRBJ1-2): DAGVTQSPTHLIKTRGQQVTLRCSPKSGHDTVSWYQQALGQGPQFIFQYYEEEERQRGNFPDRFSGHQFPNYSSELNVNALLLGDSALYLCASSFTGAADYGYTFGSGTRLTVV.

The CDR3 region has the DNA TGTGCCAGCAGCGTCGCGGGGGGCAGGAATGAGCAGTTCTTC. Protein product: CASSVAGGRNEQFF. This chain uses TRBV6-5 with TRBJ2-1; 8 nucleotides align to TRBD2. CDR1 is MNHEY and CDR2 is SVGAGI in the germline V gene. With 6 bases clipped from V and 7 bases from J, the junction kept 8 bases outside the gene matches. This CDR3 region has 14 residues.

The rearrangement joins TRBV10-2 to TRBJ2-2; D not certain. Germline V gene lookup returns CDR1 WSHSY and CDR2 SAAADI. V was shortened by 5 bases and J by 7 bases, with 14 bases between the two germline ends. The CDR3 is made up of 14 amino acids. In DNA form, the CDR3 reads TGCGCCAGCAGTCCCTTTACCGCAGGCGGGGAGCTGTTTTTT. Its translation is CASSPFTAGGELFF.

J is TRBJ2-7 and V is TRBV5-6, with 9 nucleotides matching TRBD2. CDR3 length: 17 residues. J lost 5 bases, V lost 1 base, and 13 bases had no gene match. Germline loops: CDR1 SGHDT, CDR2 YYEEEE. CDR3 region: CASSLYTVVRGRDEQYV. The CDR3 DNA reads as TGTGCCAGCAGCTTGTATACCGTAGTTCGCGGGAGGGACGAGCAGTACGTC.

This rearrangement joins TRBV7-9 to TRBJ1-1; D not certain. Germline assignment: CDR1 SEHNR and CDR2 FQNEAQ (reference sequence). The V and J ends lost 8 bases and 4 bases respectively, with 11 bases between them. The CDR3 sequence is 12 residues long. The CDR3, as DNA: TGTGCCAGCGAAAGAGGTGGCACTGAAGCTTTCTTT. It specifies CASERGGTEAFF.

V is TRBV6-5 and J is TRBJ1-5; no definite D call. The germline CDR1 and CDR2 sequences are MNHEY and SVGAGI. The CDR3 is 14 amino acids. Trimming shortened V by 4 bases and J by 2 bases, and 9 bases separated the two germline ends. CDR3 protein: CASSLLRGNQPQHF. CDR3 sequence (DNA): TGTGCCAGCAGTTTGCTCCGGGGCAATCAGCCCCAGCATTTT.